The 28 T cell receptor beta chains presented below share a single source sample, sequenced in a study of neurological immune-mediated disorders. TCRdb processed the 5' RACE reads anew with MiXCR; each CDR3 protein has one entry. This table has under 45,000 distinct CDR3 sequences, around 15% appearing once. Material: CD4+ T cells from blood. The receptors come from a woman aged 60-70 years with HTLV-1-associated myelopathy (HAM/TSP).

There are many counts of this clonotype. The V and J genes are TRBV20-1 and TRBJ1-4; 8 bases agree with TRBD1. V gave up 3 bases and J gave up 7 bases; unmatched junction bases: 10. Germline CDR1 and CDR2: DFQATT and SNEGSKA (reference sequence). The length of the CDR3 is 15 residues. In nucleotides, the CDR3 is TGCAGTGCTAGCGATCGGACAGGGACTGGTGAAAAACTGTTTTTT. This translates into CSASDRTGTGEKLFF.

This clonotype was picked up many times. The CDR3 loop is CSAALYSNQPQHF. The CDR3 DNA reads as TGCAGTGCTGCCCTTTATAGCAATCAGCCCCAGCATTTT. The rearrangement uses TRBV20-1 and TRBJ1-5; D is ambiguous. CDR1 DFQATT and CDR2 SNEGSKA come from the germline V gene (reference sequence). The CDR3 covers 13 residues. The V end lost 5 bases, the J end lost 0 bases, and 8 bases lay between the germline ends.

This clonotype was picked up many times. Given a much more abundant clone one base away, this may be a read error. The rearrangement joins TRBV7-8 to TRBJ1-5; possibly TRBD1 for D (5 bases). This CDR3 has 18 residues. Germline CDR1 SGHVS, CDR2 FQNEAQ. V lost 1 base, J lost 0 bases, and 16 bases lay in between. CDR3: CASSLEGQTDHSNQPQHF. DNA for the CDR3: TGTGCCAGCAGCTTAGAAGGTCAGACAGATCATAGCAATCAGCCCCAGCATTTT. Based on the CDR3 plus reference TRBV7-8 and TRBJ1-5, the full variable domain is GAGVSQSPRYKVAKRGQDVALRCDPISGHVSLFWYQQALGQGPEFLTYFQNEAQLDKSGLPSDRFFAERPEGSVSTLKIQRTQQEDSAVYLCASSLEGQTDHSNQPQHFGDGTRLSIL.

This clonotype was counted ten times or more. V usage is TRBV15 and J usage is TRBJ1-1; D unresolved. CDR1 is LNHNV, CDR2 YYDKDF, per germline (reference sequence). V shed 0 bases and J shed 0 bases, with 8 bases lying between them. This CDR3 has 15 residues. CDR3 sequence (DNA): TGTGCCACCAGCAGAGATCTGGTAGTGAACACTGAAGCTTTCTTT. Its protein product is CATSRDLVVNTEAFF.

This clonotype was picked up many times. The genes are TRBV25-1 and TRBJ1-2; 9 bases are a match to TRBD1. The CDR3 covers 16 residues. Germline loops: CDR1 MGHDK, CDR2 SYGVNS. J lost 1 base, V lost 5 bases, and 8 bases had no gene match. The CDR3 DNA reads as TGTGCCAGCAGTTGGACAGGGGCGACCATTAACTATGGCTACACCTTC. Its protein product is CASSWTGATINYGYTF.

This clonotype was picked up many times. The gene calls are TRBV19 and TRBJ2-1; a possible D gene is TRBD2 (6 bases). This CDR3 has 16 residues. The germline CDR1 and CDR2 sequences are LNHDA and SQIVND (reference sequence). The V end was cut by 0 bases, the J end by 7 bases, with 16 bases between. The CDR3 spells CASSIDAGSTGNEQFF. Written as DNA, the CDR3 is TGTGCCAGTAGTATAGATGCGGGGTCCACGGGGAATGAGCAGTTCTTC.

This clonotype was seen repeatedly, ten times or more. The chain recombines TRBV2 with TRBJ1-4; 8 bases are shared with TRBD1. CDR1 is SNHLY and CDR2 is FYNNEI in the germline V gene. There are 16 residues in the CDR3. Losses at the gene ends were 6 bases for V and 1 base for J; bases not matched to a gene: 7. The CDR3 region has the DNA TGTGCCAGCAGCGTATATACAGGGGGAACTAATGAAAAACTGTTTTTT. Encoded protein: CASSVYTGGTNEKLFF.

This clonotype was picked up many times. This chain uses TRBV12-3 or TRBV12-4 with TRBJ2-5; TRBD2 is a possible D gene (5 bases). V was clipped by 3 bases and J by 2 bases, with 13 bases between them. The CDR3 totals 15 residues. The CDR3, as DNA: TGTGCCAGCAGTTTCCTATCGACTACGCAAGAGACCCAGTACTTC. It specifies CASSFLSTTQETQYF.

This clonotype was counted between two and nine times. This chain uses TRBV12-5 with TRBJ2-1; D gene unclear. Trimming removed 0 bases at V and 7 bases at J, with 7 bases between. The CDR3 runs 13 residues. Germline V gene data show CDR1 as LGHNT and CDR2 as FRNRAP. CDR3 sequence: CASGLVRTNEQFF. As DNA, the CDR3 is TGTGCTAGTGGTTTGGTACGAACTAATGAGCAGTTCTTC.

Many counts were recorded for this clonotype. The rearrangement joins TRBV14 to TRBJ2-3; D not resolved. This CDR3 is built from 17 residues. The V gene lost 4 bases and the J gene lost 2 bases, with 19 bases spanning the gap. From germline, CDR1 is SGHDN and CDR2 FVKESK. The CDR3 nucleotides are TGTGCCAGCAGCCTAGGCCGGATCCAATCGTACACAGATACGCAGTATTTT. This gives the protein CASSLGRIQSYTDTQYF.

A word on this clonotype: The junction differs from germline at one of its ends, possibly a read error. The chain uses TRBV5-1 and TRBJ1-1; D is undetermined. The CDR3 is 15 amino acids. Germline V gives CDR1 SGHRS, CDR2 YFSETQ. The CDR3 loop is CASSSGWAPWTEAFF. The CDR3 coding sequence is TGCGCCAGTAGCTCCGGGTGGGCCCCTTGGACTGAAGCTTTCTTT.

J is TRBJ2-3 and V is TRBV5-1; 7 nucleotides agree with TRBD1. With V trimmed by 3 bases and J by 3 bases, 7 bases remained unmatched. CDR3 length: 15 residues. The germline CDR1 and CDR2 sequences are SGHRS and YFSETQ. CDR3 DNA sequence: TGCGCCAGCAGCTATCTAACAGGGGAAACAGATACGCAGTATTTT. This encodes CASSYLTGETDTQYF.

The table lists this clonotype with many counts. The chain carries TRBV3-1 and TRBJ2-5; D unclear. Trimming removed 0 bases from V and 5 bases from J, with 10 bases in between. CDR1 LGHDT and CDR2 YNNKEL come from the germline V gene (reference sequence). The CDR3 length is 14 residues. The CDR3 sequence: CASSQDVVAETQYF. The CDR3 coding sequence is TGTGCCAGCAGCCAAGATGTAGTGGCGGAGACCCAGTACTTC.

Remarks on this clonotype: A much bigger clone sits one base away, suggesting this may be a read error. CDR3 in amino acids: CASSLGRAIYNSHLHF. In nucleotides, the CDR3 is TGTGCCAGCTCACTTGGACGGGCAATATATAATTCACACCTCCACTTT. J is TRBJ1-6 and V is TRBV18; D gene unclear. The CDR3 sequence is 16 residues long. CDR1 is KGHSH, CDR2 LQKENI, per germline.

This clonotype was found many times. This chain connects TRBV10-3 to TRBJ2-1; D uncertain. Germline V CDR1 and CDR2: ENHRY, SYGVKD. V was trimmed by 10 bases and J by 10 bases, leaving 20 bases between them. The CDR3 length is 13 residues. CDR3 bases: TGTGCCACGAACAAACCCGACCTGTGGGAGCAGTTCTTC. It encodes CATNKPDLWEQFF.

This clonotype was observed at least ten times. This could be a read error, since a much larger clone is one nucleotide away. J is TRBJ2-3 and V is TRBV29-1; 9 positions match TRBD1. Germline assignment: CDR1 SQVTM and CDR2 ANQGSEA. The CDR3 covers 17 residues. V lost 6 bases, J lost 2 bases, and 15 bases stayed unmatched. This chain's CDR3 is CSVIGPTGTGHTDTQYF. For the CDR3, the DNA is TGCAGCGTCATTGGGCCCACCGGGACAGGGCACACAGATACGCAGTATTTT.

In this sample, this clonotype turned up many times. The chain has TRBV10-3 and TRBJ1-1; TRBD1 is a possible D gene (5 bases). Germline V gives CDR1 ENHRY, CDR2 SYGVKD. The V end was cut by 4 bases, the J end by 1 base, with 10 bases between. There are 14 residues in the CDR3. The CDR3 reads CAISVGEGNTEAFF. The CDR3 DNA reads as TGTGCCATCAGTGTAGGGGAGGGGAACACTGAAGCTTTCTTT.

There are many counts of this clonotype. The J gene is TRBJ1-2, the V gene TRBV7-9, with 8 bases identical to TRBD1. The CDR3 sequence is 17 residues long. The germline CDR1 and CDR2 sequences are SEHNR and FQNEAQ (reference sequence). The V and J ends lost 3 bases and 0 bases, in that order; junction bases with no gene match: 9. The CDR3 bases are TGTGCCAGCAGCTTGGGGGACAGGCTAACCTCTAACTATGGCTACACCTTC. Residues: CASSLGDRLTSNYGYTF.

This clonotype was seen at least ten times. The chain employs TRBV5-1 and TRBJ2-5; D is possibly TRBD1 (6 bases). Germline values: CDR1 SGHRS, CDR2 YFSETQ. This CDR3 spans 15 amino acids. V was trimmed by 0 bases and J by 4 bases, leaving 13 bases between them. CDR3: CASSLAFSGAETQYF. The CDR3, as DNA: TGCGCCAGCAGCTTGGCCTTCTCAGGGGCAGAGACCCAGTACTTC.

This clonotype has a count of ten or more. This rearrangement joins TRBV5-1 to TRBJ2-4, with D perhaps assigned TRBD1 or TRBD2 (5 bases each). Germline V gene lookup returns CDR1 SGHRS and CDR2 YFSETQ. The CDR3 consists of 15 residues. Trimming took off 0 bases at V and 6 bases at J, with 13 bases between the two ends. The CDR3 coding sequence is TGCGCCAGCAGCTTGGAGGTACAGGCGGGAAACATTCAGTACTTC. This gives the protein CASSLEVQAGNIQYF.

This chain joins TRBV20-1 and TRBJ2-1, with D possibly being TRBD2 (6 bases). The CDR3 runs to 15 residues. Trimming pared 0 bases from V and 4 bases from J, leaving 13 bases between. CDR1 and CDR2 (germline): DFQATT, SNEGSKA (reference sequence). The CDR3 DNA is TGCAGTGCTAGAGAGCCACCGGGAGCATACAATGAGCAGTTCTTC. This sequence encodes CSAREPPGAYNEQFF.

This clonotype was counted a single time. The genes are TRBV20-1 and TRBJ2-7; D tentatively reads TRBD1 or TRBD2 (5 bases each). The germline CDR1 and CDR2 sequences are DFQATT and SNEGSKA (reference sequence). V was cut by 6 bases and J by 6 bases, with 24 bases left in between. The length of the CDR3 is 15 residues. The CDR3 is CSATPGTPSVAEQYF. CDR3 DNA sequence: TGCAGTGCCACTCCGGGGACCCCCTCGGTAGCCGAGCAGTACTTC.

By proportion, this clonotype is large. The V and J genes are TRBV5-1 and TRBJ2-6; D is uncertain. Germline V gene lookup returns CDR1 SGHRS and CDR2 YFSETQ. CDR3 length equals 15 residues. The V gene lost 0 bases and the J gene lost 6 bases, with 10 bases spanning the gap. CDR3 protein: CASSLAGVMANVLTF. CDR3 nucleotide sequence: TGCGCCAGCAGCTTGGCCGGTGTTATGGCCAACGTCCTGACTTTC.

This clonotype was observed many times. The chain recombines TRBV20-1 with TRBJ2-2; D perhaps matches TRBD1 (5 bases). V was clipped by 2 bases and J by 1 base, with 14 bases between them. Per the germline V gene, CDR1 is DFQATT and CDR2 is SNEGSKA (reference sequence). This CDR3 is built from 16 residues. DNA of the CDR3: TGCAGTGCTAGACGCAGGGTGGTAGGGAACACCGGGGAGCTGTTTTTT. Translation gives CSARRRVVGNTGELFF.

At least ten counts were recorded for this clonotype. The chain links TRBV3-1 to TRBJ1-2; 9 nucleotides match TRBD1. Unmatched junction bases numbered 7, after V lost 3 bases and J lost 2 bases. Germline-derived CDR1 and CDR2 are LGHDT and YNNKEL (reference sequence). The CDR3 runs to 16 residues. CDR3 sequence (DNA): TGTGCCAGCAGCCATCCTTCCGGGACAGGGAACTATGGCTACACCTTC. It is translated as CASSHPSGTGNYGYTF.

The rearrangement links TRBV6-4 to TRBJ2-3; D is uncertain. The V end lost 0 bases, the J end lost 6 bases, and 7 bases lay between the germline ends. The CDR3 runs to 13 residues. Looked up from germline, CDR1 is MRHNA and CDR2 is SNTAGT. The CDR3 protein is CASSDSIVDTQYF. Written as DNA, the CDR3 is TGTGCCAGCAGTGACTCAATCGTGGATACGCAGTATTTT.

This clonotype was found many times. The gene calls are TRBV5-1 and TRBJ2-1; 8 nucleotides line up with TRBD1. The CDR3 consists of 16 residues. The V segment lost 5 bases and the J segment 5 bases; nucleotides outside the gene matches: 12. In germline, CDR1 is SGHRS, CDR2 YFSETQ. For the CDR3, the DNA is TGCGCCAGCAGTAACATACCGGGACAGGAGAACAATGAGCAGTTCTTC. Protein sequence: CASSNIPGQENNEQFF.

This clonotype was observed many times. The V and J genes are TRBV10-3 and TRBJ1-2; 7 bases match TRBD1. CDR3 length equals 15 residues. Unmatched junction bases numbered 7, after V lost 0 bases and J lost 6 bases. Germline CDR1 reads ENHRY; CDR2 reads SYGVKD. CDR3 DNA: TGTGCCATCAGTGAGTCCGCCAGGGGGTGGGATGGCTACACCTTC. It translates to CAISESARGWDGYTF.